This T cell receptor (beta chain) originates from a study of OX40 agonist ivuxolimab in advanced cancers. Background on the study: Having had anti-PD-1, anti-PD-L1 or anti-CTLA-4 therapy before was allowed, and approximately 40% had some. Partial responses were recorded for three patients, including one with hepatocellular carcinoma and two with cutaneous melanoma. The study's findings and limits: Blood T cells, both CD4+ and CD8+, expanded clonally by week 6 at 0.1 to 3.0 mg/kg.

Data came from immunoSEQ multiplex PCR; TCRdb stores just in-frame clones and leaves some out. Of under 70,000 clones listed, roughly nine tenths were seen once; the top ten hold 11%. Germline assignment: CDR1 MDHEN and CDR2 SYDVKM. This CDR3 contains 15 residues. With V trimmed by 5 bases and J by 7 bases, 6 bases remained unmatched. There are a few counts of this clone. Its specificity is not known. The receptor comes from an adult with an advanced solid tumor such as melanoma, head and neck, liver or kidney cancer. The chain couples TRBV28 to TRBJ2-1; 12 positions match TRBD1. The starting material was CD4+ or CD8+ T cells sorted from blood, obtained in a trial of the OX40 agonist ivuxolimab. This chain's CDR3 is CASSRGTGGINEQFF. CDR3 DNA sequence: TGTGCCAGCAGTCGGGGGACAGGGGGCATTAATGAGCAGTTCTTC.